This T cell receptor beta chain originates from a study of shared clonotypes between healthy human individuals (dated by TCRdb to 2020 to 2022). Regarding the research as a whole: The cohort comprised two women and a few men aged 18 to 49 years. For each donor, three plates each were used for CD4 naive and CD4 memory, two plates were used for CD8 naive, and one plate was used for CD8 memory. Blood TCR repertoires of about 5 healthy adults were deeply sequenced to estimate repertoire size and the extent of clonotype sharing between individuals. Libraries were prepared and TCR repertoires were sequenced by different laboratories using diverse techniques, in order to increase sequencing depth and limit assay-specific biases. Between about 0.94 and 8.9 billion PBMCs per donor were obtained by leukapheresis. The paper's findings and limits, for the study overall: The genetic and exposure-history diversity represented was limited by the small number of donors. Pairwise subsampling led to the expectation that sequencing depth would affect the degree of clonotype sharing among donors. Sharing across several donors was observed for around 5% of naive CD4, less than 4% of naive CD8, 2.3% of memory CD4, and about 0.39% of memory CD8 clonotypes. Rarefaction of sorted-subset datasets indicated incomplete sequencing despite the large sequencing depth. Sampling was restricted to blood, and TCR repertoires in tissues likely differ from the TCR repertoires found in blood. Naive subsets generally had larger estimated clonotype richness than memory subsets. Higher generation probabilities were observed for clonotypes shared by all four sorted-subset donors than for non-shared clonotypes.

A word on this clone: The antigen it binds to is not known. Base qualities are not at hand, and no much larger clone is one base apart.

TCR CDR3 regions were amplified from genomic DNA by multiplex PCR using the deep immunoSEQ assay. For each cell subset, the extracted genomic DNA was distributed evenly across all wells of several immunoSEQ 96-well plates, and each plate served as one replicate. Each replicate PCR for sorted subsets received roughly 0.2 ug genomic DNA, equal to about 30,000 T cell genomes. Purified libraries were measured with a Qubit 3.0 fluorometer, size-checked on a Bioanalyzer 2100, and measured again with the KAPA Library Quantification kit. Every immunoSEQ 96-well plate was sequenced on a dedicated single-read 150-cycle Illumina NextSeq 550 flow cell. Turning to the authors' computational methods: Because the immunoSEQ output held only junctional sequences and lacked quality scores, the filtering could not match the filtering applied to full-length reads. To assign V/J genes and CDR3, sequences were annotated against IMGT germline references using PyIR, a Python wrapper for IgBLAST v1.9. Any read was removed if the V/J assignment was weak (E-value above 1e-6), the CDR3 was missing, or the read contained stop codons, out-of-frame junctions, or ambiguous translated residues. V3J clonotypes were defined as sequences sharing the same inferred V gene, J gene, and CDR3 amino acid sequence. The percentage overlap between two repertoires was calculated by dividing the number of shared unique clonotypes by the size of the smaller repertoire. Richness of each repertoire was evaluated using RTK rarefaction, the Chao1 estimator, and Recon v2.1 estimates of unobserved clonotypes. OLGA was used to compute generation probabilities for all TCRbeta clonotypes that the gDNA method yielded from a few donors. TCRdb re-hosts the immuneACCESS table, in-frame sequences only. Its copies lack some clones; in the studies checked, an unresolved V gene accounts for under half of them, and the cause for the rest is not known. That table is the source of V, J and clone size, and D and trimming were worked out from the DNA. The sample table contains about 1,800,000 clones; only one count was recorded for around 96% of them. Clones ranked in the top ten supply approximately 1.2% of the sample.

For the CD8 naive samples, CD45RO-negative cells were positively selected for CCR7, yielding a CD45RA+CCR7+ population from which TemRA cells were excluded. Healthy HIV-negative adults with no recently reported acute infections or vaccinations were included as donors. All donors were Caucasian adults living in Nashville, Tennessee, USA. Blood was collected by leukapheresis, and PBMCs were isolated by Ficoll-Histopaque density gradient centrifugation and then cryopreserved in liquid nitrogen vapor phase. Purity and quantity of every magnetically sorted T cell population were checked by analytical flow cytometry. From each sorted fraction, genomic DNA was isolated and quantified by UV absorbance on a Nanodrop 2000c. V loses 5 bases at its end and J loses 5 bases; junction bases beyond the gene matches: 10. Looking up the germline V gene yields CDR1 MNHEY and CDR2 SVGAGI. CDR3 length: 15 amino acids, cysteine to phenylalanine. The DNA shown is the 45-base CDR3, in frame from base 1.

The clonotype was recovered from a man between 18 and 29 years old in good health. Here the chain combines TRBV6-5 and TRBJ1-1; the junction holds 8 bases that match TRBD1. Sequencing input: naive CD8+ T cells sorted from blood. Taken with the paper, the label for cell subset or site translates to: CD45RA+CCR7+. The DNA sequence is TGTGCCAGCAGTCTCACGACAGGGGTTAAGACTGAAGCTTTCTTT. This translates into CASSLTTGVKTEAFF.